The clone carrying this T cell receptor (beta chain) was observed a few times. Staff drew 8 to 10 milliliters of peripheral blood from each donor. Sample-barcoded 5' priming and a J-beta primer mix drove a second PCR of roughly 7 to 11 cycles. Per-sample output comprised a minimum of 2.5 million paired-end reads containing CDR3. Using its own MiXCR run on the 5' RACE reads, TCRdb lists one record per CDR3 protein. The sample has about 800,000 distinct CDR3 sequences; roughly 25% are singletons. This record comes from a study of blood T cells in healthy people across ages. The germline V gene has CDR1 KGHSH and CDR2 LQKENI. This CDR3 is 15 amino acids long. V lost 3 bases to trimming and J lost 0 bases, with 9 bases between them. The same data also contributed to another study, on T cells of mothers and their children. This second report adds: Material was donated by three healthy Caucasian mothers and their six children.

What was sequenced was blood. This receptor was taken from a boy under 18 in good health. V is TRBV18 and J is TRBJ2-4; D gene uncertain. The CDR3 DNA reads TGTGCCAGCTCACCCCTTGATCTAGCCAAAAACATTCAGTACTTC. Protein sequence: CASSPLDLAKNIQYF.